This passage covers 9 T cell receptor beta chains from one sample sequenced in a study of blood T cell repertoires in COVID-19. Libraries were prepared by immunoSEQ multiplex PCR; TCRdb keeps only in-frame clonotypes and omits some of them. Of around 130,000 clones listed, roughly four fifths were seen once; the top ten hold approximately 20%. The material sequenced was PBMCs or T cells enriched from blood (not recorded which). These receptor sequences come from a man aged 25 to 40 who had recovered from COVID-19.

The rearrangement links TRBV5-4 to TRBJ2-5; 12 bases agree with TRBD2. The CDR3 is 15 amino acids. The germline V gene has CDR1 SGHNT and CDR2 YYREEE (reference sequence). V dropped 4 bases and J dropped 5; count of bases not matched to a gene: 6. CDR3 DNA sequence: TGTGCCAGCAGCGACCGACTAGCGGGAGTGGAGACCCAGTACTTC. Amino acid sequence: CASSDRLAGVETQYF.

This clone has just a few counts. The chain uses TRBV13 and TRBJ1-4, with D perhaps TRBD1 (6 bases). Germline values: CDR1 PRHDT, CDR2 FYEKMQ (reference sequence). Trimming cost V 7 bases and J 6 bases, with 15 bases left between them. The CDR3 covers 14 residues. CDR3: CASTSGEGDEKLFF. The CDR3 DNA follows: TGTGCCAGCACTTCGGGCGAGGGGGATGAAAAACTGTTTTTT.

The chain is built from TRBV5-4 and TRBJ1-1, with D maybe TRBD1 (6 bases). Germline CDR1 reads SGHNT; CDR2 reads YYREEE (reference sequence). This CDR3 contains 17 residues. V was shortened by 3 bases and J by 6 bases, with 24 bases between the two germline ends. Here the CDR3 reads CASSWGGRVASWAEAFF. DNA of the CDR3: TGTGCCAGCAGCTGGGGGGGCAGGGTAGCTTCATGGGCTGAAGCTTTCTTT.

The count of this clone is one. This rearrangement joins TRBV2 to TRBJ1-1, with TRBD1 as a possible D gene (6 bases). Germline assignment: CDR1 SNHLY and CDR2 FYNNEI. The CDR3 extends over 14 amino acids. V shed 7 bases and J shed 4 bases, with 16 bases lying between them. This chain's CDR3 is CASIRGSPTTEAFF. The CDR3 region has the DNA TGTGCCAGCATCAGGGGTTCCCCTACCACTGAAGCTTTCTTT.

The V call is TRBV29-1, the J call TRBJ1-1, with D tentatively TRBD1 (5 bases). Germline loops: CDR1 SQVTM, CDR2 ANQGSEA. The V and J ends lost 2 bases and 4 bases respectively, with 14 bases between them. This CDR3 contains 14 residues. The CDR3 region is CSVEKAGSVTEAFF. In DNA, the CDR3 is TGCAGCGTTGAAAAGGCAGGGTCGGTCACTGAAGCTTTCTTT.

The rearrangement uses TRBV3-1 (or the pseudogene TRBV3-2) and TRBJ2-3; TRBD1 agrees at 7 bases. The V and J ends lost 4 bases and 0 bases, in that order; junction bases with no gene match: 10. CDR1 and CDR2 from the germline V gene are LGHDT and YNNKEL (reference sequence). The CDR3 contains 17 residues. CDR3 coding DNA: TGTGCCAGCAGCCCACCAAGGGGGACAGCTAGCACAGATACGCAGTATTTT. Amino acid sequence: CASSPPRGTASTDTQYF.

This clone has just a few counts. This chain links TRBV25-1 with TRBJ1-2, with D unresolved. Trimming shortened V by 9 bases and J by 2 bases, and 13 bases separated the two germline ends. CDR3 size: 13 residues. From germline, CDR1 is MGHDK and CDR2 SYGVNS. The CDR3 nucleotides are TGTGCCAGTCCAACCCACAAAAACTATGGCTACACCTTC. This codes for CASPTHKNYGYTF.

The chain links TRBV5-4 to TRBJ1-1; unclear D gene. The CDR3 spans 14 residues. Trimming removed 2 bases at V and 4 bases at J, with 12 bases between. Germline loops: CDR1 SGHNT, CDR2 YYREEE (reference sequence). CDR3: CASSFGRRGTEAFF. Here the CDR3 DNA reads TGTGCCAGCAGCTTCGGCCGGCGGGGCACTGAAGCTTTCTTT.

The chain carries TRBV30 and TRBJ2-4; TRBD1 aligns across 8 bases. V lost 0 bases, J lost 8 bases, and 9 bases stayed unmatched. This CDR3 comprises 15 residues. The V gene's germline CDR1 is GTSNPN and CDR2 SVGIG (reference sequence). In nucleotides, the CDR3 is TGTGCCTGGAGTGTAGGGACAGGCCAGATTGACATTCAGTACTTC. Encoded protein: CAWSVGTGQIDIQYF.